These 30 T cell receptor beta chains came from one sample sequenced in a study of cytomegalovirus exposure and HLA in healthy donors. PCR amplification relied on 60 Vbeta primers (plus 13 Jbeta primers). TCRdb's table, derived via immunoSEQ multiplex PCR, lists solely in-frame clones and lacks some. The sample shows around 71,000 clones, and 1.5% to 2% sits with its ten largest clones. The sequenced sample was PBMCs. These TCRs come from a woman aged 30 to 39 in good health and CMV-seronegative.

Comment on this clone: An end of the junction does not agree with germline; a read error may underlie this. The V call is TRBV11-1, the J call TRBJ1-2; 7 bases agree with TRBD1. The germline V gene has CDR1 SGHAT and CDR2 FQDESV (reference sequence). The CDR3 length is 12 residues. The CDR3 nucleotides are TGTGCCAGCAGCTTGATCGGAGGGGACAGCTGCTTC. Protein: CASSLIGGDSCF.

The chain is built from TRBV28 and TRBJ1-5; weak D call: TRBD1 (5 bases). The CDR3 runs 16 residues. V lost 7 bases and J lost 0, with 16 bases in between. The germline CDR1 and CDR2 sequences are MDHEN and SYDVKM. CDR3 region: CASTPATVSSNQPQHF. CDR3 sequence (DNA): TGTGCCAGCACTCCAGCGACAGTTTCTAGCAATCAGCCCCAGCATTTT. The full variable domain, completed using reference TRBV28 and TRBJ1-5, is DVKVTQSSRYLVKRTGEKVFLECVQDMDHENMFWYRQDPGLGLRLIYFSYDVKMKEKGDIPEGYSVSREKKERFSLILESASTNQTSMYLCASTPATVSSNQPQHFGDGTRLSIL.

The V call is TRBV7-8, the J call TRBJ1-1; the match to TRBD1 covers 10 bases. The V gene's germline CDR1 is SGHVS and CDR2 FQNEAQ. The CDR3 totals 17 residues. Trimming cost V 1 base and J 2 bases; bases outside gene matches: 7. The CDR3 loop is CASSLGRQGARNTEAFF. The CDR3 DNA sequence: TGTGCCAGCAGCTTAGGAAGACAGGGGGCGAGAAACACTGAAGCTTTCTTT.

The CDR3 loop is CAWSPGGSTDTQYF. CDR3 bases: TGTGCCTGGAGTCCTGGGGGGAGCACAGATACGCAGTATTTT. V usage is TRBV30 and J usage is TRBJ2-3; possibly TRBD2 for D (6 bases). V shed 2 bases and J shed 0 bases, with 9 bases lying between them. The CDR3 runs 14 residues. CDR1 is GTSNPN and CDR2 is SVGIG in the germline V gene (reference sequence).

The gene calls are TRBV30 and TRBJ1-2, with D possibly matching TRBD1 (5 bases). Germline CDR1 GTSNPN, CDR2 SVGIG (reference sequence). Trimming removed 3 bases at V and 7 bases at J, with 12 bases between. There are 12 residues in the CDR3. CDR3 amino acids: CAWRRGEGGYTF. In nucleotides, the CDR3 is TGTGCCTGGAGGCGGGGGGAGGGTGGCTACACCTTC.

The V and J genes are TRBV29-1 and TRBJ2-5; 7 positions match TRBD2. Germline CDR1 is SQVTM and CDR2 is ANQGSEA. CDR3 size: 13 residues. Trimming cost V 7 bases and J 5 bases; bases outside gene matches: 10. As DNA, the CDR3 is TGCAGCGGGGGGGGATTTGTTGGGGAGACCCAGTACTTC. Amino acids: CSGGGFVGETQYF.

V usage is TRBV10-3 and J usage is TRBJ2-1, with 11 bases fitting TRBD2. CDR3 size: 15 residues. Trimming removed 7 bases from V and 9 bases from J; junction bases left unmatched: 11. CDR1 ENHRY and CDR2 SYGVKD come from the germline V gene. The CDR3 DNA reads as TGTGCCATCACCGCGACTAGCGGGGCAGTGGGTGAGCAGTTCTTC. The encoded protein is CAITATSGAVGEQFF.

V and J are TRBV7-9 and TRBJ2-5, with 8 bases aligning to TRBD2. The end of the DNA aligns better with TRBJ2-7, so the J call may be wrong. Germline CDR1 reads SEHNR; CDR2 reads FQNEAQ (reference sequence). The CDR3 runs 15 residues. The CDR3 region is CASSSTGTGGYEQYF. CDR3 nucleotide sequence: TGTGCCAGCAGCTCCACCGGGACGGGAGGGTACGAGCAGTACTTC.

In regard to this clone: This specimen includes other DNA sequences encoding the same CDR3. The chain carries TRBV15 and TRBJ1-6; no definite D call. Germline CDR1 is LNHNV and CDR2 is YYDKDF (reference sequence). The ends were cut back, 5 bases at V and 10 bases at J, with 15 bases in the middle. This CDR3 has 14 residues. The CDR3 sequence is CATSSRTVGSPLHF. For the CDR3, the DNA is TGTGCCACCAGCTCCAGAACGGTGGGCTCACCCCTCCACTTT.

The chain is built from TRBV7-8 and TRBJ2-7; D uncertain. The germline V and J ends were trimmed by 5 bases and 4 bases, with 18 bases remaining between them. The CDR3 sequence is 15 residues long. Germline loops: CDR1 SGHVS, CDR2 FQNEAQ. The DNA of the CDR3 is TGTGCCAGCAGCCCCCGCGAGAGGAACCTGTACGAGCAGTACTTC. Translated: CASSPRERNLYEQYF.

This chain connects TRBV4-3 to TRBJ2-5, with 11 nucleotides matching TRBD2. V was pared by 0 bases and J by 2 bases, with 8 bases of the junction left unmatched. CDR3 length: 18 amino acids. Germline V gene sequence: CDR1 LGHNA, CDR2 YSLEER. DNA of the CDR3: TGCGCCAGCAGCCAAGAAAGGCTAGCGGGGGGCTTTCAAGAGACCCAGTACTTC. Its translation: CASSQERLAGGFQETQYF.

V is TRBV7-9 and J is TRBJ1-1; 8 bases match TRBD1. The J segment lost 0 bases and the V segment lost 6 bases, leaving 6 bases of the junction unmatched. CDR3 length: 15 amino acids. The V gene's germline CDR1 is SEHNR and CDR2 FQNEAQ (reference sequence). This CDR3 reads CASRGTGSMNTEAFF. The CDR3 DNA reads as TGTGCCAGCAGAGGGACAGGCTCCATGAACACTGAAGCTTTCTTT.

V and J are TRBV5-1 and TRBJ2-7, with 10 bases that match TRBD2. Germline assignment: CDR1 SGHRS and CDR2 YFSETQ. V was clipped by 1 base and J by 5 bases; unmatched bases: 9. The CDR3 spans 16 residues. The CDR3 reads CASSLPKREGRHEQYF. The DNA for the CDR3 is TGCGCCAGCAGCTTGCCCAAGCGGGAGGGCCGCCACGAGCAGTACTTC.

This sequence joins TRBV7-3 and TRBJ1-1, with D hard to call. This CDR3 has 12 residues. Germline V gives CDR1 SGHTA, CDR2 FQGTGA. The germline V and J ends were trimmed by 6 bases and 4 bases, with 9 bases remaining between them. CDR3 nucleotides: TGTGCCAGCAGGGGTAGCGGCACTGAAGCTTTCTTT. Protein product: CASRGSGTEAFF.

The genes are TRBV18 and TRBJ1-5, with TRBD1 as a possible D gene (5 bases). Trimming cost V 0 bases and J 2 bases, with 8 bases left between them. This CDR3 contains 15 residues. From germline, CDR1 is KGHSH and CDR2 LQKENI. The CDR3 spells CASSPPPGGNQPQHF. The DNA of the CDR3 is TGTGCCAGCTCACCACCTCCGGGGGGCAATCAGCCCCAGCATTTT.

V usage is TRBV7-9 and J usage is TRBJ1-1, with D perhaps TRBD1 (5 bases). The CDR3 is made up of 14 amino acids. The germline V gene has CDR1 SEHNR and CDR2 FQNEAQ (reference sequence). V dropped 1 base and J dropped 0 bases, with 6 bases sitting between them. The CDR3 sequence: CASSLGQLNTEAFF. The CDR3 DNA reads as TGTGCCAGCAGCTTAGGACAGTTGAACACTGAAGCTTTCTTT.

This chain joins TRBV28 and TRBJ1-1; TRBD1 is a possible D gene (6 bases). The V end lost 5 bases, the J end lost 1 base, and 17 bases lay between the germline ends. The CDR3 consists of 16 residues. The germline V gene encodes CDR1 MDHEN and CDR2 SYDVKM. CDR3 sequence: CASSPRMGARNTEAFF. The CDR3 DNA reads TGTGCCAGCAGTCCTCGGATGGGGGCGAGGAACACTGAAGCTTTCTTT.

Written as DNA, the CDR3 is TGTGCCTGGAGATTCAAAGGGGGTACTGAAGCTTTCTTT. Its protein product is CAWRFKGGTEAFF. The V and J genes are TRBV30 and TRBJ1-1; a weak D match, TRBD1 (6 bases). Trimming cost V 3 bases and J 5 bases, with 13 bases left between them. CDR1 is GTSNPN, CDR2 SVGIG, per germline (reference sequence). The CDR3 contains 13 residues.

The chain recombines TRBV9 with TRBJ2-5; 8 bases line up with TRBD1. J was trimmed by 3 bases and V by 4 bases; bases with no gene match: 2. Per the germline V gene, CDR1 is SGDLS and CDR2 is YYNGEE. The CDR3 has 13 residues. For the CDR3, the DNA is TGTGCCAGCAGCTTGGACAGGGAAGAGACCCAGTACTTC. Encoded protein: CASSLDREETQYF. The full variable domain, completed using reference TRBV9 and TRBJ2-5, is DSGVTQTPKHLITATGQRVTLRCSPRSGDLSVYWYQQSLDQGLQFLIQYYNGEERAKGNILERFSAQQFPDLHSELNLSSLELGDSALYFCASSLDREETQYFGPGTRLLVL.

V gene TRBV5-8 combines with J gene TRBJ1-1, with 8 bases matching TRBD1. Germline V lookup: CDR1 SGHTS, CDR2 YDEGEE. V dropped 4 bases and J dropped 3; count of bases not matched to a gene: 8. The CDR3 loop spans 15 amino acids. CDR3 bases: TGTGCCAGCAGCGGAGACAGGGGTCGGTACACTGAAGCTTTCTTT. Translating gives CASSGDRGRYTEAFF.

Here the CDR3 reads CASSQQGWGTEAFF. CDR3 coding DNA: TGTGCCAGCAGCCAACAGGGCTGGGGAACTGAAGCTTTCTTT. The chain joins TRBV14 to TRBJ1-1; perhaps TRBD1 as D (5 bases). CDR1 SGHDN and CDR2 FVKESK come from the germline V gene. The CDR3 totals 14 residues. V lost 2 bases, J lost 5 bases, and 12 bases lay in between.

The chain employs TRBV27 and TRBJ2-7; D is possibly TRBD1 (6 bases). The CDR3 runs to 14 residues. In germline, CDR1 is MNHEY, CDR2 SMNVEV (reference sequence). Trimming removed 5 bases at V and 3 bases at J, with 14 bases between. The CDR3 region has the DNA TGTGCCAGCAGTGAACAGGGAAAAGGCTACGAGCAGTACTTC. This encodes CASSEQGKGYEQYF.

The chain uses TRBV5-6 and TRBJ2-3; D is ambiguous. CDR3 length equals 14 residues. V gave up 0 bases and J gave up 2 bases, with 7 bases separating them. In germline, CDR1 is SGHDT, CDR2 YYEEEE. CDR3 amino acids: CASSLGSYTDTQYF. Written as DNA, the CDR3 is TGTGCCAGCAGCTTGGGATCCTACACAGATACGCAGTATTTT. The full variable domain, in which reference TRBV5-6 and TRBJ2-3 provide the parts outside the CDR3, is DAGVTQSPTHLIKTRGQQVTLRCSPKSGHDTVSWYQQALGQGPQFIFQYYEEEERQRGNFPDRFSGHQFPNYSSELNVNALLLGDSALYLCASSLGSYTDTQYFGPGTRLTVL.

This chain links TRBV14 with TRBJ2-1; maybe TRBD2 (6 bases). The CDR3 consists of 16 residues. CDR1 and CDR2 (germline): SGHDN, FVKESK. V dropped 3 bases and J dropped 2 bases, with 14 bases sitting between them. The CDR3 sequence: CASSHGQTRPYNEQFF. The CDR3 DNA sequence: TGTGCCAGCAGCCACGGTCAGACTAGACCCTACAATGAGCAGTTCTTC.

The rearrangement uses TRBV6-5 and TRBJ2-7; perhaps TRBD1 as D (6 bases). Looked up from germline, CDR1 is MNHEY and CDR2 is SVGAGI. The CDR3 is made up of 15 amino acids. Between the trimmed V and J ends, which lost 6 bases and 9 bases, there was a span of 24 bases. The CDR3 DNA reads TGTGCCAGCAGCCGACTCGGGACATCCCCCGGTGGGCAGTACTTC. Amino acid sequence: CASSRLGTSPGGQYF.

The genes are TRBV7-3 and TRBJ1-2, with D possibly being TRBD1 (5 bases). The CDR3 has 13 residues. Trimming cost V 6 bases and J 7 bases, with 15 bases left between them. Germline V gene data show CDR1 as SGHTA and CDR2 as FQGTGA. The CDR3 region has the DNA TGTGCCAGCAGAGGACAAGGGGAGGGTGGCTACACCTTC. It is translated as CASRGQGEGGYTF.

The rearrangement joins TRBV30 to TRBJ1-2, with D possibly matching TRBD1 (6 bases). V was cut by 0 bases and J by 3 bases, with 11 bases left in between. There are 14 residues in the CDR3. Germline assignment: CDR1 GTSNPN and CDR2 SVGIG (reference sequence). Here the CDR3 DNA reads TGTGCCTGGAGTGTGCAGGGGACGGACTATGGCTACACCTTC. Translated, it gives CAWSVQGTDYGYTF.

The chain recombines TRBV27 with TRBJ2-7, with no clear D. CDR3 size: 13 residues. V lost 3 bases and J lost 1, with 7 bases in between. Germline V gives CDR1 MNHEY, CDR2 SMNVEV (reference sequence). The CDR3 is CASSFAASYEQYF. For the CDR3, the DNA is TGTGCCAGCAGTTTTGCGGCTTCCTACGAGCAGTACTTC.

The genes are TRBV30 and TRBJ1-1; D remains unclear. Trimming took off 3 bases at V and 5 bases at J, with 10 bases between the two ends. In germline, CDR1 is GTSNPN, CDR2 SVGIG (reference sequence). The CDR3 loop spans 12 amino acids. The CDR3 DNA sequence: TGTGCCTGGAGGAGGGTGGAAACTGAAGCTTTCTTT. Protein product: CAWRRVETEAFF.

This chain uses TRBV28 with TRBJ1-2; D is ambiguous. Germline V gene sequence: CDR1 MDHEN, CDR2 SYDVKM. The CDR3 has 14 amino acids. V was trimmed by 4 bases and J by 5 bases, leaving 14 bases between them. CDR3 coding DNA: TGTGCCAGCAGTTCCCCATCAGGAACATATGGCTACACCTTC. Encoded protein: CASSSPSGTYGYTF.